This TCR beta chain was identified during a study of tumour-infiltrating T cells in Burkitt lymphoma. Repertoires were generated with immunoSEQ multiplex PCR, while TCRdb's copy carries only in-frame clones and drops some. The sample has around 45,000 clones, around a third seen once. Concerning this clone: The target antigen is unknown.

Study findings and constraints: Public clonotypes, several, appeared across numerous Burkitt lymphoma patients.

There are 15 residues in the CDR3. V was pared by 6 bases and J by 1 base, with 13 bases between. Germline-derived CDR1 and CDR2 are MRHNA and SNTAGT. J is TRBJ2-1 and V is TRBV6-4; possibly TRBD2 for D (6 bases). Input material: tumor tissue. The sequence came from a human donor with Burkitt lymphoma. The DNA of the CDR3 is TGTGCCAGCAGCGCTAGCGATAGGTCCTACAATGAGCAGTTCTTC. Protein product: CASSASDRSYNEQFF.